This paragraph covers one TCR beta chain sequence. Its antigen is not identified. The data derive from a study of metastatic and nonmetastatic thyroid tumors. Overall study: Repertoire comparison spanned blood and tumor or nodule tissue of malignant and benign thyroid patients. The study's findings and limits: Reports indicated that malignant thyroid tumors showed significantly higher TCR beta diversity than benign nodules did, in blood and tumor.

In the authors' methods: Researchers built a distant-metastasis classifier for papillary thyroid cancer that drew on CDR3 differences across clinicopathological groups. Through MiXCR, TCRdb re-clonotyped the PCR reads. The V and J calls, along with clone size, are taken from TCRdb and not from the paper's own processing. The sample has approximately 50,000 clones, roughly 3.9% seen once. Nobody among the patients had been given any treatment before thyroid surgery. Germline CDR1 is MDHEN and CDR2 is SYDVKM. Germline trimming cut 3 bases from V and 3 bases from J; bases unmatched to any gene: 4. The CDR3 loop spans 15 amino acids.

The TCR comes from a female donor with papillary thyroid cancer or a benign thyroid nodule (not recorded which). Some clones in this sample may be carry-over from other donors' samples. Sequenced material: blood. This chain links TRBV28 with TRBJ2-2; 7 bases line up with TRBD2. CDR3 nucleotide sequence: TGTGCCAGCAGTTTTGGGGGGGTAGACACCGGGGAGCTGTTTTTT. Protein product: CASSFGGVDTGELFF.